The T cell receptor beta chain under discussion was sequenced for a study of cytomegalovirus exposure and HLA in healthy donors. Primers included in the PCR were 60 Vbeta and 13 Jbeta primers. Clones were read by immunoSEQ multiplex PCR, and TCRdb kept only the in-frame ones, dropping some. The sample shows about 240,000 clones, around 81% of them seen only once. J gave up 0 bases and V 5 bases, and 12 bases lay outside the gene matches. From germline, CDR1 is LNHDA and CDR2 SQIVND (reference sequence). The CDR3 is 19 amino acids. The sample consisted of PBMCs. The V and J genes are TRBV19 and TRBJ2-6; 8 nucleotides agree with TRBD2. This TCR derives from a woman aged 60-75 years in good health and CMV-seropositive. Here the CDR3 reads CASSFTSGPRRSGANVLTF. CDR3 DNA sequence: TGTGCCAGTAGTTTTACTAGCGGCCCTAGACGCTCTGGGGCCAACGTCCTGACTTTC.